The sequence of this T cell receptor (beta chain) was determined in a study of Graves' ophthalmopathy and Graves' hyperthyroidism. Ten or more counts support this clonotype. V was shortened by 5 bases and J by 4 bases, with 12 bases between the two germline ends. This CDR3 has 15 amino acids. CDR1 is SGHAT and CDR2 is FQDESV in the germline V gene (reference sequence). As the template, RNA transcripts were used to amplify TCR beta CDR3 regions. Second-round multiplex PCR came after a first-round RT-PCR that employed HTBI primers. TCRdb recomputed calls from the multiplex PCR reads with MiXCR, one row per CDR3 protein. There are 620,000 or so distinct CDR3 sequences in the sample; about 20% occur only once, and roughly 6.9% lies in the top ten.

Sequencing input: peripheral blood. The TCR comes from a woman between 18 and 29 years old with stable Graves' hyperthyroidism. Some clones in this sample may be carry-over from other donors' samples. V usage is TRBV11-1 and J usage is TRBJ2-6; D not resolved. The CDR3 coding sequence is TGTGCCAGCAGCGCGGACGGCACCGGGGCCAACGTCCTGACTTTC. Translation: CASSADGTGANVLTF.